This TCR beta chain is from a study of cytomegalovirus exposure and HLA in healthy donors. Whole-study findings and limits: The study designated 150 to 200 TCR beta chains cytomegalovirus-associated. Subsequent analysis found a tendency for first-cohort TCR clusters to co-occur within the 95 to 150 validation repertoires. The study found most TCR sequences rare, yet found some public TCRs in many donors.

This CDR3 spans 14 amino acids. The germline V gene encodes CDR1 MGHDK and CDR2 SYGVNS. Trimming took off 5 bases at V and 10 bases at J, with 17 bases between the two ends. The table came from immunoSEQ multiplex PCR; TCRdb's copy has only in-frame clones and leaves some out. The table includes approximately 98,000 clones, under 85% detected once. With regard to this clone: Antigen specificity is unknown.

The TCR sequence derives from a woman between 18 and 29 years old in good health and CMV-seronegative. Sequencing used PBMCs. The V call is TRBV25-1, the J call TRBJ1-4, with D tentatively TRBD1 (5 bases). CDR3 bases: TGTGCCAGCAGTTTTGGGTCCGGGGGAGGAAAACTGTTTTTT. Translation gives CASSFGSGGGKLFF.